What follows are 18 T cell receptor beta chains derived from one specimen sequenced in a study of response to subunit inactivated influenza vaccine. From the RT-PCR reads, TCRdb called clonotypes with MiXCR, one entry per CDR3 protein. The top ten clones hold less than 4% of a sample with some 520,000 distinct CDR3 sequences, more than 15% of them seen once. The material was CD4+ T cells sorted from PBMCs, obtained approximately 25 months after vaccination. The source of these receptors is a man aged 45 to 75 who received an inactivated influenza vaccine.

The V gene is TRBV7-9, the J gene TRBJ2-3, with TRBD2 identical over 9 bases. This CDR3 comprises 17 residues. J was trimmed by 2 bases and V by 10 bases; bases with no gene match: 16. Germline loops: CDR1 SEHNR, CDR2 FQNEAQ (reference sequence). The CDR3, as DNA: TGTGCCACCCCGGTGAAGCGGGAGGATTGGTACACAGATACGCAGTATTTT. It encodes CATPVKREDWYTDTQYF.

The CDR3 loop reads CASSLGGQGARAKNIQYF. Here the CDR3 DNA reads TGTGCCAGCAGTTTGGGGGGACAGGGGGCGAGGGCCAAAAACATTCAGTACTTC. The genes are TRBV12-3 or TRBV12-4 and TRBJ2-4; 12 bases match TRBD1. The CDR3 totals 18 residues. The ends lost 3 bases at V and 1 base at J; junction bases unmatched: 7.

This clonotype has only a few counts. The chain is built from TRBV12-3 or TRBV12-4 and TRBJ2-7; 8 bases are shared with TRBD1. Unmatched junction bases numbered 4, after V lost 5 bases and J lost 1 base. CDR3 size: 14 residues. DNA of the CDR3: TGTGCCAGCAGTATGGACAGGGATTCCTACGAGCAGTACTTC. The encoded protein is CASSMDRDSYEQYF.

This clonotype was seen only a few times. The chain uses TRBV20-1 and TRBJ2-7; TRBD1 agrees at 8 bases. This CDR3 is built from 13 residues. Unmatched junction bases numbered 8, after V lost 5 bases and J lost 5 bases. Looked up from germline, CDR1 is DFQATT and CDR2 is SNEGSKA (reference sequence). The DNA for the CDR3 is TGCAGTGCTCGGAGACAGGGGATCGACGAGCAGTACTTC. This codes for CSARRQGIDEQYF.

V and J are TRBV2 and TRBJ2-5, with TRBD1 matching 7 bases. The CDR3 has 14 residues. Germline loops: CDR1 SNHLY, CDR2 FYNNEI. The J segment lost 1 base and the V segment lost 6 bases, leaving 5 bases of the junction unmatched. For the CDR3, the DNA is TGTGCCAGCAGAGCCGGGACAGTCCAAGAGACCCAGTACTTC. Its protein is CASRAGTVQETQYF.

The chain couples TRBV5-1 to TRBJ1-1; a weak D match, TRBD1 (5 bases). CDR3 size: 14 residues. In germline, CDR1 is SGHRS, CDR2 YFSETQ. The V end was cut by 0 bases, the J end by 4 bases, with 10 bases between. CDR3 nucleotides: TGCGCCAGCAGCTTGGTCAGGGAAGGCACTGAAGCTTTCTTT. Residues: CASSLVREGTEAFF.

This clonotype was observed a handful of times. The chain employs TRBV7-9 and TRBJ2-3; 8 bases are shared with TRBD2. Germline V CDR1 and CDR2: SEHNR, FQNEAQ (reference sequence). The CDR3 has 16 amino acids. The V segment lost 0 bases and the J segment 1 base; nucleotides outside the gene matches: 3. CDR3 region: CASSLALREGTDTQYF. The CDR3 region has the DNA TGTGCCAGCAGCTTAGCGTTGCGGGAGGGCACAGATACGCAGTATTTT.

The chain carries TRBV7-2 and TRBJ2-5, with 8 nucleotides matching TRBD2. V was pared by 5 bases and J by 2 bases, with 7 bases of the junction left unmatched. CDR1 and CDR2 (germline): SGHTA, FQGNSA. CDR3 length equals 15 residues. DNA for the CDR3: TGTGCCAGCAGCCCTGGCGGGGGGATACAAGAGACCCAGTACTTC. Protein sequence: CASSPGGGIQETQYF.

In its sample, this clonotype was seen many times. The V gene is TRBV12-3 or TRBV12-4, the J gene TRBJ1-5; 8 nucleotides agree with TRBD1. This CDR3 has 13 amino acids. The trim removed 5 bases at V and 6 bases at J, leaving 3 bases unmatched. The DNA of the CDR3 is TGTGCCAGCAGTCAGGGGGCGGGTCAGCCCCAGCATTTT. This encodes CASSQGAGQPQHF.

The chain uses TRBV3-1 and TRBJ1-6; maybe TRBD1 (5 bases). There are 14 residues in the CDR3. V lost 0 bases and J 14 bases, leaving 14 bases between the germline ends. The V gene's germline CDR1 is LGHDT and CDR2 YNNKEL (reference sequence). CDR3 in amino acids: CASSQDGAYGALHF. CDR3 nucleotides: TGTGCCAGCAGCCAAGATGGGGCTTACGGGGCCCTCCACTTT.

A few counts support this clonotype. The chain joins TRBV19 to TRBJ2-2; TRBD1 matches 9 bases. The CDR3 is 16 residues long. Germline V CDR1 and CDR2: LNHDA, SQIVND (reference sequence). The V segment lost 6 bases and the J segment 6 bases; nucleotides outside the gene matches: 11. The CDR3 bases are TGTGCCAGTAGGGATCCCATACAGGGGGCCGCCGGGGAGCTGTTTTTT. Protein sequence: CASRDPIQGAAGELFF.

This clonotype was seen a few times. This rearrangement joins TRBV5-1 to TRBJ2-7; maybe TRBD1 (6 bases). Trimming cost V 2 bases and J 5 bases, with 20 bases left between them. The germline V gene has CDR1 SGHRS and CDR2 YFSETQ. The CDR3 contains 16 residues. The CDR3 reads CASSLNGLQGQDEQYF. The CDR3 bases are TGCGCCAGCAGCTTAAACGGGCTCCAGGGGCAGGACGAGCAGTACTTC. Combining the CDR3 with reference TRBV5-1 and TRBJ2-7 gives the whole variable domain KAGVTQTPRYLIKTRGQQVTLSCSPISGHRSVSWYQQTPGQGLQFLFEYFSETQRNKGNFPGRFSGRQFSNSRSEMNVSTLELGDSALYLCASSLNGLQGQDEQYFGPGTRLTVT.

This clonotype was detected only a few times. This sequence joins TRBV4-3 and TRBJ2-3, with TRBD1 matching 7 bases. Trimming removed 4 bases from V and 2 bases from J; junction bases left unmatched: 6. This CDR3 contains 15 residues. Looked up from germline, CDR1 is LGHNA and CDR2 is YSLEER. CDR3 sequence (DNA): TGCGCCAGCAGCCGGCGACAGGGCGACACAGATACGCAGTATTTT. It codes for CASSRRQGDTDTQYF.

This chain uses TRBV28 with TRBJ1-1; D remains unclear. Germline V gene data show CDR1 as MDHEN and CDR2 as SYDVKM. This CDR3 is built from 12 residues. The V and J ends lost 5 bases and 6 bases respectively, with 10 bases between them. The CDR3 DNA sequence: TGTGCCAGCAGTAGCCGGCACGCTGAAGCTTTCTTT. It specifies CASSSRHAEAFF.

This clonotype was detected ten times or more. V and J are TRBV7-2 and TRBJ2-2; TRBD2 matches at 8 bases. The CDR3 extends over 16 amino acids. Trimming cost V 2 bases and J 4 bases; bases outside gene matches: 6. CDR1 SGHTA and CDR2 FQGNSA come from the germline V gene. In DNA form, the CDR3 reads TGTGCCAGCAGCTTAAATGCGGGGGGCGTCACCGGGGAGCTGTTTTTT. Its protein product is CASSLNAGGVTGELFF.

This chain connects TRBV6-2 or TRBV6-3 to TRBJ2-5; D remains ambiguous. CDR3 length: 11 residues. Looked up from germline, CDR1 is MNHEY and CDR2 is SVGEGT. V was clipped by 6 bases and J by 9 bases, with 11 bases between them. CDR3 bases: TGTGCCAGCAGCCCAGATACCGCCCAGTACTTC. This translates into CASSPDTAQYF.

The rearrangement uses TRBV24-1 and TRBJ1-1; TRBD1 matches 7 bases. Trimming cost V 7 bases and J 5 bases; bases outside gene matches: 6. The CDR3 length is 13 residues. Germline V CDR1 and CDR2: KGHDR, SFDVKD. In DNA, the CDR3 is TGTGCCACCAGGGAGACAGGGAATACTGAAGCTTTCTTT. It specifies CATRETGNTEAFF.

The chain has TRBV12-3 or TRBV12-4 and TRBJ1-1; weak D call: TRBD1 (5 bases). V was cut by 3 bases and J by 4 bases, with 15 bases left in between. The length of the CDR3 is 15 residues. The CDR3 protein is CASSFYGARSTEAFF. The CDR3, as DNA: TGTGCCAGCAGTTTTTACGGGGCGCGGAGCACTGAAGCTTTCTTT.